This T cell receptor (beta chain) was observed in a study of blood T cell repertoires in COVID-19. Whole-study context: COVID-19 samples from acute and convalescent phases originated in the United States, Italy and Spain. Sources were T cells, B-cell-depleted T cells, or PBMCs; the material itself was cDNA or gDNA.

This clone was recorded once. At one boundary the junction diverges from the germline segment, which might be a read error. Original processing methods: Using reference gene primer amplification, nucleated cell counts were estimated. TCRdb keeps only in-frame clones here, not all; method: immunoSEQ multiplex PCR. V, J and clone size are taken as reported in that table, and D and trimming were inferred from the DNA itself. The sample lists 430,000 or so clones; more than 70% were seen once. Cohorts were determined from participant-reported clinical history. The CDR3 has 10 amino acids. The germline V gene has CDR1 SGHTA and CDR2 FQGNSA.

The V gene is TRBV7-2, the J gene TRBJ2-1; D is unresolved. The specimen was PBMCs or T cells enriched from blood (not recorded which). This receptor was taken from a woman aged 18-35 years who had been exposed to COVID-19. The CDR3 is CASSSGSVVF. The CDR3 bases are TGTGCCAGCAGCTCAGGTAGTGTGGTCTTC.